The next 18 T cell receptor beta chains were all read from a single sample in a study of blood T cell repertoires in COVID-19. Generated by immunoSEQ multiplex PCR, the TCRdb table keeps only in-frame clones and is missing some. This table holds 100,000 or so clones, approximately 89% found once. Material: peripheral blood. The receptors were sampled from a woman in her thirties with acute or convalescent COVID-19.

The chain couples TRBV7-9 to TRBJ2-7; D not resolved. CDR1 is SEHNR, CDR2 FQNEAQ, per germline (reference sequence). The CDR3 consists of 12 residues. Trimming stripped 5 bases from V and 3 bases from J, with 8 bases between. CDR3: CASSQTLYEQYF. CDR3 in DNA: TGTGCCAGCAGCCAGACTCTCTACGAGCAGTACTTC.

The J gene is TRBJ2-7, the V gene TRBV5-1; unclear D gene. CDR1 is SGHRS and CDR2 is YFSETQ in the germline V gene. CDR3 size: 11 residues. Between the trimmed V and J ends, which lost 2 bases and 7 bases, there was a span of 7 bases. The CDR3 here is CASSLEKEQYF. In DNA, the CDR3 is TGCGCCAGCAGCTTAGAGAAGGAGCAGTACTTC.

This clone was recorded a few times. The chain has TRBV24-1 and TRBJ1-4, with 9 bases matching TRBD1. This CDR3 has 15 residues. V gave up 9 bases and J gave up 5 bases; unmatched junction bases: 9. Germline CDR1 KGHDR, CDR2 SFDVKD. CDR3: CATSQAGTGNEKLFF. CDR3 bases: TGTGCCACCTCCCAGGCCGGGACAGGGAATGAAAAACTGTTTTTT.

The rearrangement links TRBV7-3 to TRBJ1-2; tentative D call: TRBD1 (6 bases). The V gene lost 1 base and the J gene lost 6 bases, with 12 bases spanning the gap. The length of the CDR3 is 14 residues. Germline CDR1 is SGHTA and CDR2 is FQGTGA. The CDR3 sequence is CASSLNRALDGYTF. The CDR3 nucleotides read TGTGCCAGCAGCTTAAACAGGGCATTGGATGGCTACACCTTC.

This rearrangement joins TRBV6-1 to TRBJ1-5; maybe TRBD1 (6 bases). V dropped 8 bases and J dropped 2 bases, with 19 bases sitting between them. Germline CDR1 MNHNS, CDR2 SASEGT. The CDR3 consists of 16 residues. DNA of the CDR3: TGTGCCAGCGGTGTGCGGGGGCAAGGGGGCAATCAGCCCCAGCATTTT. This sequence encodes CASGVRGQGGNQPQHF.

The rearrangement uses TRBV19 and TRBJ2-1; D may be TRBD1 (6 bases). Germline CDR1 LNHDA, CDR2 SQIVND (reference sequence). The V end was cut by 1 base, the J end by 6 bases, with 16 bases between. The CDR3 length is 16 residues. The CDR3 sequence is CASSIGPHRVINEQFF. The CDR3 region has the DNA TGTGCCAGTAGTATAGGCCCCCACAGGGTAATCAATGAGCAGTTCTTC.

The chain employs TRBV7-3 and TRBJ2-2; the match to TRBD1 covers 12 bases. CDR1 is SGHTA, CDR2 FQGTGA, per germline. The CDR3 has 16 amino acids. With V trimmed by 5 bases and J by 4 bases, 5 bases remained unmatched. CDR3 sequence: CASSLGQGASTGELFF. CDR3 DNA: TGTGCCAGCAGCCTGGGACAGGGGGCGAGCACCGGGGAGCTGTTTTTT.

The J gene is TRBJ1-5, the V gene TRBV10-3; 9 bases are shared with TRBD1. Trimming cost V 8 bases and J 4 bases; bases outside gene matches: 6. The CDR3 has 14 residues. In germline, CDR1 is ENHRY, CDR2 SYGVKD. Here the CDR3 reads CAIQEDRGNQPQHF. The CDR3 nucleotides read TGTGCCATCCAAGAGGACAGGGGAAATCAGCCCCAGCATTTT.

The V gene is TRBV9, the J gene TRBJ1-4; 10 positions agree with TRBD1. Germline values: CDR1 SGDLS, CDR2 YYNGEE. V shed 4 bases, J shed 8 bases, and the junction held 5 bases outside the gene matches. The CDR3 extends over 14 amino acids. CDR3 nucleotide sequence: TGTGCCAGCAGCAGGGACAGGGGAACGGAAAAACTGTTTTTT. It is translated as CASSRDRGTEKLFF. Variable domain in full (rest from reference TRBV9 and TRBJ1-4): DSGVTQTPKHLITATGQRVTLRCSPRSGDLSVYWYQQSLDQGLQFLIQYYNGEERAKGNILERFSAQQFPDLHSELNLSSLELGDSALYFCASSRDRGTEKLFFGSGTQLSVL.

The V call is TRBV29-1, the J call TRBJ1-2; 8 bases are shared with TRBD1. The CDR3 totals 13 residues. The J segment lost 6 bases and the V segment lost 4 bases, leaving 7 bases of the junction unmatched. CDR1 is SQVTM and CDR2 is ANQGSEA in the germline V gene. The CDR3 coding sequence is TGCAGCGTTGGTGACAGGGGAAAGCATGGCTACACCTTC. This translates into CSVGDRGKHGYTF.

This sequence joins TRBV3-1 (or the pseudogene TRBV3-2) and TRBJ2-2, with a tentative D call TRBD2 (5 bases). Germline-derived CDR1 and CDR2 are LGHDT and YNNKEL (reference sequence). Trimming left V 3 bases short and J 4 bases short, with 12 bases between. This CDR3 has 15 residues. Written as DNA, the CDR3 is TGTGCCAGCAGCCAGCGAGGAGGAGGCACCGGGGAGCTGTTTTTT. Translating it yields CASSQRGGGTGELFF.

The chain combines TRBV18 with TRBJ2-4, with TRBD2 as a possible D gene (5 bases). This CDR3 is 18 amino acids long. CDR1 KGHSH and CDR2 LQKENI come from the germline V gene. V was clipped by 0 bases and J by 2 bases, with 17 bases between them. The CDR3 loop reads CASSPPSGNTLTKNIQYF. CDR3 DNA sequence: TGTGCCAGCTCACCACCATCGGGGAATACATTAACCAAAAACATTCAGTACTTC.

The chain is built from TRBV27 and TRBJ1-4; tentative D call: TRBD1 (6 bases). Germline V gene sequence: CDR1 MNHEY, CDR2 SMNVEV (reference sequence). V lost 8 bases, J lost 0 bases, and 10 bases lay in between. This CDR3 is 14 amino acids long. CDR3 DNA: TGTGCCAGCGGAAGGACAGCAACTAATGAAAAACTGTTTTTT. Translated, it gives CASGRTATNEKLFF.

This chain connects TRBV4-2 to TRBJ2-7; no firm D call. The CDR3 sequence is 14 residues long. Trimming removed 0 bases from V and 1 base from J, with 7 bases in between. Per germline, CDR1 LGHNA and CDR2 YNFKEQ. DNA for the CDR3: TGTGCCAGCAGCCAAGAGTACACGTCCTACGAGCAGTACTTC. Amino acid sequence: CASSQEYTSYEQYF.

V and J are TRBV28 and TRBJ2-3, with 12 bases fitting TRBD2. V dropped 2 bases and J dropped 4; count of bases not matched to a gene: 10. In germline, CDR1 is MDHEN, CDR2 SYDVKM. This CDR3 is built from 18 residues. CDR3 region: CASSLGLAGGLVADTQYF. The CDR3 DNA is TGTGCCAGCAGTTTAGGCCTAGCGGGGGGGCTGGTCGCAGATACGCAGTATTTT.

The chain combines TRBV19 with TRBJ2-7, with TRBD1 matching over 11 bases. J was trimmed by 2 bases and V by 3 bases; bases with no gene match: 3. Germline V gene data show CDR1 as LNHDA and CDR2 as SQIVND (reference sequence). The CDR3 has 15 residues. CDR3 residues: CASSIGGQGAYEQYF. The CDR3 coding sequence is TGTGCCAGTAGTATTGGGGGACAGGGGGCCTACGAGCAGTACTTC.

This chain links TRBV10-1 with TRBJ1-1, with D uncertain. The germline V gene has CDR1 WNHNN and CDR2 SYGVQD (reference sequence). CDR3 size: 14 residues. The V end was cut by 2 bases, the J end by 1 base, with 8 bases between. CDR3 nucleotides: TGCGCCAGCAGTGAGCAGACGGGGAACACTGAAGCTTTCTTT. This gives the protein CASSEQTGNTEAFF.

V gene TRBV6-5 combines with J gene TRBJ1-6, with 8 nucleotides matching TRBD1. Trimming removed 7 bases from V and 7 bases from J; junction bases left unmatched: 6. Germline V gene data show CDR1 as MNHEY and CDR2 as SVGAGI. The CDR3 runs 14 residues. CDR3 sequence (DNA): TGTGCCAGCACCTCCGGACAGGGAAATTCACCCCTCCACTTT. Translating gives CASTSGQGNSPLHF.